Listed below are T cell receptor beta chains from one sample, sequenced in a study of T cell responses to AZD1222 COVID-19 vaccine. Generated by immunoSEQ multiplex PCR, the TCRdb table keeps only in-frame clones and is missing some. The sample consists of about 190,000 clones, about 92% of them appearing once. Sequenced here: peripheral blood, sampled on day 0 of AZD1222 vaccination. These receptors were obtained from an adult in good health. Each CDR3 is given with its conserved first and last residue. D genes are given only for firm matches. Only part of the rows carry a size: once, few, many, or a class if the clone is expanded.

j_gene	v_gene	abundance	d_gene	CDR3aa	CDR3nt
TRBJ1-2	TRBV7-4	.	.	CASSSETEGYTF	TGTGCCAGCAGCTCGGAGACGGAGGGCTACACCTTC
TRBJ2-5	TRBV3-1/TRBV3-2	.	.	CASSQAGQETQYF	TGTGCCAGCAGCCAAGCAGGGCAAGAGACCCAGTACTTC
TRBJ2-2	TRBV7-8	.	TRBD1	CASSFGTGGANTGELFF	TGTGCCAGCAGCTTTGGGACAGGGGGCGCGAACACCGGGGAGCTGTTTTTT
TRBJ2-3	TRBV9	.	TRBD2	CASSGTSGGARTDTQYF	TGTGCCAGCAGCGGAACTAGCGGGGGGGCGAGGACAGATACGCAGTATTTT
TRBJ2-3	TRBV18	once	.	CASSLAGPSNTDTQYF	TGTGCCAGCTCACTAGCCGGGCCCTCAAACACAGATACGCAGTATTTT
TRBJ2-1	TRBV5-4	.	TRBD2	CASTSGGILYNEQFF	TGTGCCAGTACTAGCGGGGGGATTCTCTACAATGAGCAGTTCTTC
TRBJ1-3	TRBV7-9	.	.	CASSLGGAVSGNTIYF	TGTGCCAGCAGCTTAGGAGGGGCAGTCTCTGGAAACACCATATATTTT
TRBJ1-1	TRBV11-3	.	.	CASSFRGNTEAFF	TGTGCCAGCAGCTTCAGGGGGAACACTGAAGCTTTCTTT
TRBJ2-6	TRBV7-2	.	.	CASSLVVQTGANVLTF	TGTGCCAGCAGCTTAGTCGTTCAGACTGGGGCCAACGTCCTGACTTTC
TRBJ2-1	TRBV28	once	TRBD2	CASSFGGDSYNEQFF	TGTGCCAGCAGTTTCGGGGGGGACTCCTACAATGAGCAGTTCTTC
TRBJ1-1	TRBV28	.	TRBD1	CASSGTGGYTEAFF	TGTGCCAGCAGTGGGACAGGGGGCTACACTGAAGCTTTCTTT
TRBJ2-1	TRBV12-3/TRBV12-4	.	.	CASTAYNEQFF	TGTGCCAGCACCGCCTACAATGAGCAGTTCTTC
TRBJ1-3	TRBV5-1	.	.	CASSSESDTIYF	TGCGCCAGCAGCTCGGAATCTGACACCATATATTTT
TRBJ1-2	TRBV7-9	.	.	CASSFPGQGYYGYTF	TGTGCCAGCAGCTTCCCGGGACAAGGATACTATGGCTACACCTTC
TRBJ2-1	TRBV4-2	.	.	CASRPFSGAGNEQFF	TGTGCCAGCAGGCCGTTTAGTGGCGCGGGCAATGAGCAGTTCTTC
TRBJ1-4	TRBV7-2	few	.	CASSTRLTANEKLFF	TGTGCCAGCAGCACCCGACTGACTGCTAATGAAAAACTGTTTTTT
TRBJ2-5	TRBV11-2	.	.	CASSPRRERRQETQYF	TGTGCCAGCAGCCCCCGACGGGAGCGGAGACAAGAGACCCAGTACTTC
TRBJ2-3	TRBV4-1	.	TRBD2	CASSQTGTSGFTDTQYF	TGCGCCAGCAGCCAAACTGGGACTAGCGGATTCACAGATACGCAGTATTTT
TRBJ1-4	TRBV11-2	once	.	CASSSSYSGEKLFF	TGTGCCAGCAGCTCTAGTTACAGCGGGGAAAAACTGTTTTTT
TRBJ2-1	TRBV7-2	.	.	CASSFRVEQFF	TGTGCCAGCAGCTTTAGGGTTGAGCAGTTCTTC
TRBJ1-2	TRBV19	.	.	CASGQPGRVRGYTF	TGTGCCAGTGGGCAACCGGGACGGGTCAGAGGCTACACCTTC
TRBJ1-6	TRBV5-4	once	TRBD1	CASSPRGTGSNSPLHF	TGTGCCAGCAGCCCTCGGGGGACAGGGTCCAATTCACCCCTCCACTTT
TRBJ1-2	TRBV12-1	.	.	CASFGGSRESNYGYTF	TGTGCCAGCTTTGGGGGGAGCAGGGAGAGTAACTATGGCTACACCTTC
TRBJ2-1	TRBV5-6	.	TRBD2	CASSPPGLAGLNSEQFF	TGTGCCAGCAGCCCGCCTGGGTTAGCGGGCCTAAATAGTGAGCAGTTCTTC
TRBJ1-2	TRBV15	.	TRBD1	CATSGEQGAGYTF	TGTGCCACCAGCGGCGAACAGGGGGCCGGCTACACCTTC
TRBJ1-3	TRBV5-1	.	.	CASSLAGAQSSGNTIYF	TGCGCCAGCAGCCTGGCCGGGGCGCAATCCTCTGGAAACACCATATATTTT
TRBJ1-3	TRBV2	.	.	CASARAVSGNTIYF	TGTGCCAGCGCCAGGGCAGTTTCTGGAAACACCATATATTTT
TRBJ2-7	TRBV5-1	.	TRBD2	CASSLAGAHEQYF	TGCGCCAGCTCGTTAGCGGGGGCCCACGAGCAGTACTTC
TRBJ2-5	TRBV7-2	.	.	CASSSGVGGSQETQYF	TGTGCCAGCAGCTCCGGGGTAGGGGGGTCCCAAGAGACCCAGTACTTC
TRBJ1-2	TRBV3-1/TRBV3-2	.	TRBD1	CASSQVRDRAQGYTF	TGTGCCAGCAGCCAAGTACGGGACAGGGCACAGGGCTACACCTTC
TRBJ2-7	TRBV21-1	.	.	CASSKDLGQGNEQYF	TGTGCCAGCAGCAAAGATTTGGGGCAGGGGAACGAGCAGTACTTC
TRBJ1-5	TRBV4-3	few	.	CASSQGDGRDGQPQHF	TGCGCCAGCAGCCAAGGGGATGGCAGGGATGGTCAGCCCCAGCATTTT
TRBJ1-5	TRBV18	.	TRBD1	CASSLGQGGNQPQHF	TGTGCCAGCTCACTCGGACAGGGTGGGAATCAGCCCCAGCATTTT
TRBJ1-4	TRBV21-1	.	.	CASSKKGTGTEKNEKLFF	TGTGCCAGCAGCAAAAAGGGGACCGGGACAGAGAAAAATGAAAAACTGTTTTTT